The clone carrying this T cell receptor (beta chain) was counted only a few times. Its antigen is as yet unknown. V was clipped by 5 bases and J by 6 bases, with 5 bases between them. CDR1 and CDR2 (germline): SEHNR, FQNEAQ (reference sequence). CDR3 length: 11 residues. This record comes from a study of cytomegalovirus exposure and HLA in healthy donors. Whole-study results and caveats: The study put 150 to 200 TCR beta chains on its list as cytomegalovirus-associated. Common viral pathogens were later found to be apparently linked to several of the most significant clusters. When analyzed later, a missense DCLRE1C variant was found to be linked to TCR beta V- and J-gene trimming.

Use of 60 Vbeta and 13 Jbeta primers characterized the PCR. Under the authors' procedure: Later, an analysis found about 77 million unique TCR beta chains, and about 9.9 million of these were shared. Data came from immunoSEQ multiplex PCR; TCRdb stores just in-frame clones and leaves some out. The DNA gave D and trimming, while V, J and clone size come from that table. The sample shows tens of thousands of clones, around three quarters of them seen only once. Sequenced material: PBMCs. The chain combines TRBV7-9 with TRBJ2-1; D not resolved. The source is a man in his sixties in good health and CMV-seronegative. In DNA form, the CDR3 reads TGTGCCAGCAGCCCAATCAATGAGCAGTTCTTC. It codes for CASSPINEQFF. The whole variable domain, remainder taken from reference TRBV7-9 and TRBJ2-1, is DTGVSQNPRHKITKRGQNVTFRCDPISEHNRLYWYRQTLGQGPEFLTYFQNEAQLEKSRLLSDRFSAERPKGSFSTLEIQRTEQGDSAMYLCASSPINEQFFGPGTRLTVL.